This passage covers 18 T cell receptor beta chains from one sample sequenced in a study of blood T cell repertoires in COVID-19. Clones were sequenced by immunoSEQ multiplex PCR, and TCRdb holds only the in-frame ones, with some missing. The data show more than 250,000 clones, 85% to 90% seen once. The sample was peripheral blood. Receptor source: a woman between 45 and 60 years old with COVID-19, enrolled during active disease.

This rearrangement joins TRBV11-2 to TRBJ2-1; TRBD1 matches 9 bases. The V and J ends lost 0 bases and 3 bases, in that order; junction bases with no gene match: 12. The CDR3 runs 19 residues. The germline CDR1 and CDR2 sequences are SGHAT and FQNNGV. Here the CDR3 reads CASSLDGARTGGSYNEQFF. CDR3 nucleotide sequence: TGTGCCAGCAGCTTAGATGGGGCCCGCACAGGGGGCAGCTACAATGAGCAGTTCTTC.

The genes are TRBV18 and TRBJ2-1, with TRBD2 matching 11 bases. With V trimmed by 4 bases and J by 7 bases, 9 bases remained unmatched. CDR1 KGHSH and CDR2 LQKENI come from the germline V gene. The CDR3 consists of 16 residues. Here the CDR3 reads CASSLGLAENLNEQFF. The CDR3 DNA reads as TGTGCCAGCTCACTGGGACTAGCGGAAAATCTAAATGAGCAGTTCTTC.

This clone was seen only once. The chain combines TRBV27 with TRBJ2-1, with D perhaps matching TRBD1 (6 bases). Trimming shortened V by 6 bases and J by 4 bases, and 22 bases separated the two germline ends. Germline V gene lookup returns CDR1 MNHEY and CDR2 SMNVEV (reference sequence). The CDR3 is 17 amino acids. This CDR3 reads CASRQPGTRGLYNEQFF. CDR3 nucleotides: TGTGCCAGCAGACAACCCGGGACCAGGGGTTTGTACAATGAGCAGTTCTTC.

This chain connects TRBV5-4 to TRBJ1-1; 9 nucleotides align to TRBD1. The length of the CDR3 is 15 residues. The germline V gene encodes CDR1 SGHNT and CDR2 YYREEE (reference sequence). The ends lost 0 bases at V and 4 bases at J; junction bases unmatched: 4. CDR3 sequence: CASSLDRGRGTEAFF. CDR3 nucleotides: TGTGCCAGCAGCTTGGACAGGGGGCGAGGCACTGAAGCTTTCTTT. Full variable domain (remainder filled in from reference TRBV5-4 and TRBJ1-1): ETGVTQSPTHLIKTRGQQVTLRCSSQSGHNTVSWYQQALGQGPQFIFQYYREEENGRGNFPPRFSGLQFPNYSSELNVNALELDDSALYLCASSLDRGRGTEAFFGQGTRLTVV.

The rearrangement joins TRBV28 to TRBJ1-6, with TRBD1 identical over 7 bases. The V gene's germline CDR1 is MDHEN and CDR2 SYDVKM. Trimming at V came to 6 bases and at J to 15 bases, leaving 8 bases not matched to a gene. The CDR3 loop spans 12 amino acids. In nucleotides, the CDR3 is TGTGCCAGCAGACCGGGACAGTCCCACCTCCACTTT. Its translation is CASRPGQSHLHF.

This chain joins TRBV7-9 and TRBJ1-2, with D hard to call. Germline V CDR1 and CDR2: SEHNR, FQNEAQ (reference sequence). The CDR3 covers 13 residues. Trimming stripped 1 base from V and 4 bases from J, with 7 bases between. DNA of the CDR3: TGTGCCAGCAGCTTAGACGCGGTCTATGGCTACACCTTC. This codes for CASSLDAVYGYTF.

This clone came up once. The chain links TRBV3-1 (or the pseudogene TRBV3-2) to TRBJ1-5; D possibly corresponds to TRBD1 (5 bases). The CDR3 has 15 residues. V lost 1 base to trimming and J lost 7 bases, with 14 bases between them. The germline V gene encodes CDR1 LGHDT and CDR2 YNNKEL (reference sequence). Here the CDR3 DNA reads TGTGCCAGCAGCCAAGGACAGCTCTCCTGGCAGCCCCAGCATTTT. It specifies CASSQGQLSWQPQHF.

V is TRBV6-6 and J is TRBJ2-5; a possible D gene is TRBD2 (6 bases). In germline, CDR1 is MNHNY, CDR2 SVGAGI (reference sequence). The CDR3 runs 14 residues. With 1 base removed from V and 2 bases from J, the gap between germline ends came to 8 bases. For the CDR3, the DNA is TGTGCCAGCAGTTACTTCGGGGGTCAAGAGACCCAGTACTTC. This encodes CASSYFGGQETQYF.

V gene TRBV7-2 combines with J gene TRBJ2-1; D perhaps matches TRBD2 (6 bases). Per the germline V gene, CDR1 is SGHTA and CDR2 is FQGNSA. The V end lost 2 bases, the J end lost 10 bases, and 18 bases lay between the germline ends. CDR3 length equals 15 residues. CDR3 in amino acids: CASSLRGTYGGEQFF. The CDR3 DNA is TGTGCCAGCAGCTTAAGAGGAACGTACGGAGGGGAGCAGTTCTTC.

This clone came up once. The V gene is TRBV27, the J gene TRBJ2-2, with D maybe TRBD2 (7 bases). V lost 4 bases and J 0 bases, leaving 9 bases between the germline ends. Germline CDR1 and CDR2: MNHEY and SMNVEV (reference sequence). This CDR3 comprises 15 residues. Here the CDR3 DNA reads TGTGCCAGCAGTTGGGGGGGGCCGAACACCGGGGAGCTGTTTTTT. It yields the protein CASSWGGPNTGELFF.

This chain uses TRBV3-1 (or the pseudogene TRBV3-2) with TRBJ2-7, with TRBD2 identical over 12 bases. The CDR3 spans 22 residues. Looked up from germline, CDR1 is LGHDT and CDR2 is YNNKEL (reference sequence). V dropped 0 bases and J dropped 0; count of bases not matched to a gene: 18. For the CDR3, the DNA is TGTGCCAGCAGCCAAGATACCCCCACTAGCGGGAGGTTCCGGACTAGCTCCTACGAGCAGTACTTC. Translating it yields CASSQDTPTSGRFRTSSYEQYF.

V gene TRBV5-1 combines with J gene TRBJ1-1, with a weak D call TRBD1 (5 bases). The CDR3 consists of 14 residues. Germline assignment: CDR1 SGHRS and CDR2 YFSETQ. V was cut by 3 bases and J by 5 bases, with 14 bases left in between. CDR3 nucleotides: TGCGCCAGCAGCTACAGGTGGACGGGTACTGAAGCTTTCTTT. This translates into CASSYRWTGTEAFF.

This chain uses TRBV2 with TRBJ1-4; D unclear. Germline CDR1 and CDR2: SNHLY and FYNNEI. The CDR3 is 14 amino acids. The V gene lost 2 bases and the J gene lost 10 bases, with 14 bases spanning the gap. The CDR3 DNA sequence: TGTGCCAGCAGTGAACAGGTCCCCGGTGGAAAACTGTTTTTT. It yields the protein CASSEQVPGGKLFF.

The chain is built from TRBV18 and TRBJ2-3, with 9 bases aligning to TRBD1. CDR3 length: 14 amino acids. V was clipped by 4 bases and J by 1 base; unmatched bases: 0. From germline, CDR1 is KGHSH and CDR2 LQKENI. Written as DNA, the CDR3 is TGTGCCAGCTCACGGACAGGGGGCACAGATACGCAGTATTTT. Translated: CASSRTGGTDTQYF.

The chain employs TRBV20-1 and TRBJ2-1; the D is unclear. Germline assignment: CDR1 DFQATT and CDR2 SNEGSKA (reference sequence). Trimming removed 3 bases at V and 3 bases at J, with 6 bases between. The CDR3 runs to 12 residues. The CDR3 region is CSASGYYNEQFF. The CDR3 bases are TGCAGTGCTAGTGGCTACTACAATGAGCAGTTCTTC.

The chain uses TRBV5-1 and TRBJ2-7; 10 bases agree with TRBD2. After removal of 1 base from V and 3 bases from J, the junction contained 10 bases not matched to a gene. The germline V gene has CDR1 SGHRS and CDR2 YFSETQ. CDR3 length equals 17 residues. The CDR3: CASSLSSGRAYRYEQYF. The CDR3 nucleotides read TGCGCCAGCAGCTTGTCGAGCGGGAGGGCCTATCGCTACGAGCAGTACTTC.

The chain's CDR3 is CASSEAGYSGSRIGQFF. The CDR3 nucleotides are TGTGCCAGCAGTGAAGCCGGGTATAGCGGGAGTAGAATTGGGCAGTTCTTC. The chain carries TRBV6-1 and TRBJ2-1, with 9 bases matching TRBD2. Germline CDR1 and CDR2: MNHNS and SASEGT. The CDR3 spans 17 residues. With V trimmed by 0 bases and J by 12 bases, 15 bases remained unmatched.

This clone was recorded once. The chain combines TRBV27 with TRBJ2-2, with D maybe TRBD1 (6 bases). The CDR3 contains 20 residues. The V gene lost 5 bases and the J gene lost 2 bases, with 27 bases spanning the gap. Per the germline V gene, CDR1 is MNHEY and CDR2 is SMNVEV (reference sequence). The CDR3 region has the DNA TGTGCCAGCAGTCCCCCCCCTTCTTCAGGGGAAGACCTCAACACCGGGGAGCTGTTTTTT. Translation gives CASSPPPSSGEDLNTGELFF.